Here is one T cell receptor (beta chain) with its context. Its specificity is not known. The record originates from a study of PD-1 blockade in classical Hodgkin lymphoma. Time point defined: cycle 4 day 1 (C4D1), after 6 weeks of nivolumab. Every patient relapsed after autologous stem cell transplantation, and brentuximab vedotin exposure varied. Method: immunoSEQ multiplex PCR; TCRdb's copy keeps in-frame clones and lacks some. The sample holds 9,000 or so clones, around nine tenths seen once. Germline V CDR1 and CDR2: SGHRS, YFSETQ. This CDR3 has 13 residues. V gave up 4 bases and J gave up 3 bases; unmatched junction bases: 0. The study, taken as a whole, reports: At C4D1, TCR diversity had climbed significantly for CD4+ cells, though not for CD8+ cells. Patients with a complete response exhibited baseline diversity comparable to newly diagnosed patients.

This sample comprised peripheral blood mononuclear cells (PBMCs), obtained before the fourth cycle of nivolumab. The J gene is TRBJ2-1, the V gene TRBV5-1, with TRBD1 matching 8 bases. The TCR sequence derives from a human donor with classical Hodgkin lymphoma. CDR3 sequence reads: CASSGTGYNEQFF. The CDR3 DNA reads TGCGCCAGCAGCGGGACAGGCTACAATGAGCAGTTCTTC.